A selection of T cell receptor beta chains follows, all from one sample in a study of T cells after yellow fever vaccination. TCRdb used MiXCR to reprocess the 5' RACE reads, holding one entry per CDR3 protein. The table records about 120,000 distinct CDR3 sequences, roughly 15% of them present only once. Here the sequenced sample was CD8+ T cells sorted from PBMCs, taken 5 days after the yellow fever booster vaccination. The receptors were gathered from a man younger than 30 who received the YFV17D yellow fever vaccine. The CDR3 runs from the conserved cysteine through the conserved F or W. Fields, in order: CDR3 protein, CDR3 DNA, D gene, clone size, V gene, J gene. A D gene is named only where the DNA matches it firmly. Rows give clone size only sometimes, using once, few, many, or a class for an expanded clone.

CASSYPLVEKLFF	TGTGCCAGCAGTTACCCCTTGGTTGAAAAACTGTTTTTT	-	few	TRBV6-6	TRBJ1-4
CASSRPGLEQYF	TGTGCCAGCAGCAGACCGGGACTAGAGCAGTACTTC	TRBD2	-	TRBV6-2/TRBV6-3	TRBJ2-7
CASSRTSQETQYF	TGTGCCAGCAGTAGGACTTCTCAAGAGACCCAGTACTTC	-	few	TRBV12-3/TRBV12-4	TRBJ2-5
CASSQLLGGPEAFF	TGTGCCAGCAGCCAACTGTTAGGAGGCCCTGAAGCTTTCTTT	-	-	TRBV3-1	TRBJ1-1
CASSQEMVMNTEAFF	TGCGCCAGCAGCCAAGAAATGGTCATGAACACTGAAGCTTTCTTT	-	few	TRBV4-3	TRBJ1-1
CASSFDRGSVPSGANVLTF	TGCGCCAGCAGCTTTGACAGGGGATCAGTTCCCTCTGGGGCCAACGTCCTGACTTTC	TRBD1	few	TRBV5-1	TRBJ2-6
CASSLARTAVYSNQPQHF	TGTGCCAGCAGCTTGGCGCGTACGGCAGTCTATAGCAATCAGCCCCAGCATTTT	-	-	TRBV5-6	TRBJ1-5
CASRRGLAGGQETQYF	TGTGCCAGCAGGAGGGGTCTAGCGGGGGGACAAGAGACCCAGTACTTC	TRBD2	few	TRBV7-6	TRBJ2-5
CARSSPRRPYNEQFF	TGTGCCAGAAGCTCCCCCCGCAGGCCCTACAATGAGCAGTTCTTC	-	few	TRBV5-3	TRBJ2-1
CASSYSRGAFEPLSF	TGTGCCAGCAGTTACTCGCGGGGGGCCTTCGAACCTTTGAGCTTC	TRBD2	-	TRBV6-2/TRBV6-3	TRBJ2-7
CASSYGAGEAFF	TGTGCCAGCAGTTACGGGGCAGGTGAAGCTTTCTTT	-	-	TRBV6-5	TRBJ1-1
CASSQDWMTSIYEQYF	TGCGCCAGCAGCCAAGATTGGATGACCTCAATCTACGAGCAGTACTTC	-	-	TRBV4-3	TRBJ2-7
CSAIAREISSTDTQYF	TGCAGTGCTATCGCACGAGAGATATCTAGCACAGATACGCAGTATTTT	-	-	TRBV20-1	TRBJ2-3
CSARGSLLRNEQFF	TGCAGTGCTAGAGGTAGCCTCCTGAGGAATGAGCAGTTCTTC	-	-	TRBV20-1	TRBJ2-1
CASSDRTVGGYEQYF	TGTGCCAGCAGTGACCGGACCGTCGGGGGGTACGAGCAGTACTTC	TRBD2	few	TRBV25-1	TRBJ2-7
CASSAGTGLYEQYF	TGTGCCAGCAGTGCCGGGACAGGGCTTTACGAGCAGTACTTC	TRBD1	many	TRBV12-3/TRBV12-4	TRBJ2-7
CASSPGRGDGYTF	TGTGCCAGCAGCCCCGGGCGCGGAGATGGCTACACCTTC	-	many	TRBV11-2	TRBJ1-2
CASSLAGLGETQYF	TGTGCCAGCAGCTTAGCGGGGCTCGGGGAGACCCAGTACTTC	-	few	TRBV11-2	TRBJ2-5
CASSLPIPNEQFF	TGTGCCAGCAGTTTACCGATTCCCAATGAGCAGTTCTTC	-	few	TRBV12-3/TRBV12-4	TRBJ2-1
CASSWTSSYNEQFF	TGTGCCAGCAGCTGGACTAGCTCCTACAATGAGCAGTTCTTC	TRBD2	many	TRBV6-5	TRBJ2-1
CASGEAGGNQPQHF	TGTGCCAGCGGGGAGGCAGGAGGGAATCAGCCCCAGCATTTT	-	few	TRBV12-3/TRBV12-4	TRBJ1-5
CASSPPEGAWEQFF	TGTGCCAGCTCACCACCGGAGGGGGCGTGGGAGCAGTTCTTC	-	few	TRBV18	TRBJ2-1
CASSSGVNFQGEAFF	TGTGCCAGCAGTTCAGGGGTGAATTTCCAAGGTGAAGCTTTCTTT	-	few	TRBV12-3/TRBV12-4	TRBJ1-1
CASSLRETGELFF	TGTGCCAGCAGCTTAAGGGAAACCGGGGAGCTGTTTTTT	-	few	TRBV7-9	TRBJ2-2
CASSLSTGALENEQFF	TGTGCCAGCAGTTTATCGACAGGGGCTTTGGAGAATGAGCAGTTCTTC	TRBD1	-	TRBV27	TRBJ2-1
CASSLRGLYTDTQYF	TGTGCCAGCAGTTTACGGGGGCTTTACACAGATACGCAGTATTTT	-	-	TRBV28	TRBJ2-3